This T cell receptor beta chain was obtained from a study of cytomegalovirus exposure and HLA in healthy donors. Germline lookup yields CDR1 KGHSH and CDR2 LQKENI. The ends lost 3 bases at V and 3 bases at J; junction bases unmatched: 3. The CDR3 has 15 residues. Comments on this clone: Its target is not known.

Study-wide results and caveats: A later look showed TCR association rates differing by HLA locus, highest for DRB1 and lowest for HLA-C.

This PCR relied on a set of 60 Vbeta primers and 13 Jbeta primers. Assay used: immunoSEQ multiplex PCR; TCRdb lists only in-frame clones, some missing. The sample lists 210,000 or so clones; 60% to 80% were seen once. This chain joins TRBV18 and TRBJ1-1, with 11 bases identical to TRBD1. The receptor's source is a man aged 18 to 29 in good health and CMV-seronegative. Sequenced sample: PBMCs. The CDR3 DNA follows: TGTGCCAGCTCACCTCAGGGACAGGGGGACACTGAAGCTTTCTTT. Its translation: CASSPQGQGDTEAFF.